Sequencing of this TCR beta chain was carried out in a study of STAT5B mutations in CD4+ large granular lymphocyte leukemia (dated by TCRdb to between 2021 and 2024). Broadly, across the study: Among healthy controls, the CDR3 'QG' motif was associated with a particular HLA allele. The study compared the TCRbeta repertoires of patients with CD4+ T-cell large granular lymphocyte leukemia against those of healthy blood donors. Flow cytometry performed on FACSCanto II or FACSVerse showed that the purified fractions had more than 95% purity among lymphocytes. Beyond this particular receptor, the publication reports: Main leukemic clonotypes were private to each patient, although roughly 25% appeared at low frequency in other patients' non-leukemic repertoires. Enrichment of TRBV06-family usage was observed among the top patient clones (8/27) relative to healthy controls (2/35). CD4-sorted patient repertoires appeared more clonal than healthy CD4+ repertoires, and this difference persisted after removing the putative leukemic clones. Data were not HLA-matched; higher clonality in CD4+ versus CD8+ T-LGLL could reflect the relatively small sample size.

In the germline V gene, CDR1 corresponds to SGHNT and CDR2 to YENEEA. Its CDR3 holds 15 amino acids, cysteine through phenylalanine. The entry retains the CDR3 DNA only, 45 bases that are in frame from base 1. V is cut back by 5 bases and J by 2 bases, with 7 bases in the junction unmatched. The immunoSEQ assay at survey resolution was used to sequence TCRbeta rearrangements from genomic DNA. The study's own analysis went as follows. In the TCR sequencing data, the lowest productive clonotype frequency that could be detected was 2.59 x 10-5. Analyses included only productive TCRbeta rearrangements, meaning complete and in-frame sequences. Clonality for each sample was calculated as Simpson clonality in the immunoSEQ Analyzer version 3.0. Based on frequency, clones were grouped as very rare, small, medium, large (1-20%) or hyperexpanded (>20%). Generation probabilities were estimated with OLGA 1.2.3, V-gene circos plots were made with VDJtools, specificities were looked up in VDJdb, and CDR3 motifs were identified with GLIPH. As stored in TCRdb, this immuneACCESS dataset retains in-frame rearrangements with V and J assigned. A fraction of the clones does not appear; measured against another copy, unresolved V genes explain less than half of the discrepancy, and the remainder lacks a known reason. The DNA was the basis for D and trimming; V, J and clone size are from that table. This sample is represented by around 35,000 clones; approximately 74% of them were singletons. Approximately 0.3% of the sample lies in the top ten.

Healthy controls were fewer than 40 blood donors whose buffy coats came from the Finnish Red Cross blood service. All TCR-sequenced material derived from peripheral blood: patient blood samples and healthy donor buffy coats. Peripheral blood mononuclear cells were isolated by Ficoll-Hypaque gradient centrifugation. CD4+ cells were magnetically purified from the buffy coats of healthy controls. The Gentra Puregene Cell and Tissue kit was used to extract genomic DNA, and a Qubit 2.0 fluorometer was used to measure the amount of genomic DNA. Notes on this clone: Its target antigen remains unknown. Base qualities are not at hand, and no much larger clone is one base apart.

Sequencing used CD4+ T cells from blood buffy coats. The chain is made from TRBV11-3 and TRBJ2-3, with 7 bases aligning to TRBD2. This TCR was sampled from a human donor in good health. The DNA sequence is given as TGTGCCAGCAGCCGGCGGGACTACGACACAGATACGCAGTATTTT. Translated, it gives CASSRRDYDTDTQYF.